The 5 T cell receptor beta chains in this list originate from one sample, sequenced in a study of blood T cell repertoires in COVID-19. The protocol was immunoSEQ multiplex PCR, while the TCRdb copy is restricted to in-frame clones and leaves out a portion. This sample has 400,000 or so clones, with about 88% found just once. The material sequenced was peripheral blood. The receptor source for this set is a human donor in a cohort sampled during active COVID-19.

This sequence joins TRBV19 and TRBJ1-1, with no clear D. The length of the CDR3 is 13 residues. V was cut by 3 bases and J by 10 bases, with 15 bases left in between. Per the germline V gene, CDR1 is LNHDA and CDR2 is SQIVND (reference sequence). The CDR3 sequence is CASSMVSRGGAFF. The CDR3 coding sequence is TGTGCCAGTAGTATGGTTTCCCGGGGAGGAGCTTTCTTT.

J is TRBJ2-2 and V is TRBV7-8; possibly TRBD1 for D (6 bases). CDR1 and CDR2 from the germline V gene are SGHVS and FQNEAQ. Trimming pared 2 bases from V and 2 bases from J, leaving 15 bases between. The CDR3 consists of 17 residues. CDR3 amino acids: CASSLRATGRNTGELFF. The CDR3 nucleotides read TGTGCCAGCAGCTTAAGGGCAACAGGGCGAAACACCGGGGAGCTGTTTTTT.

The CDR3 reads CSVRQGYNSNQPQHF. The CDR3 DNA follows: TGCAGCGTGCGACAGGGTTATAATAGCAATCAGCCCCAGCATTTT. The chain is built from TRBV29-1 and TRBJ1-5; TRBD1 aligns across 7 bases. Losses at the gene ends were 6 bases for V and 0 bases for J; bases not matched to a gene: 8. The V gene's germline CDR1 is SQVTM and CDR2 ANQGSEA. The CDR3 has 15 amino acids.

The J gene is TRBJ2-2, the V gene TRBV27; TRBD2 agrees at 14 bases. CDR1 MNHEY and CDR2 SMNVEV come from the germline V gene (reference sequence). V trimming: 5 bases; J trimming: 4 bases; junction bases outside the gene matches: 3. The CDR3 is 16 amino acids. The CDR3 sequence is CASSPGLAGGTGELFF. CDR3 nucleotides: TGTGCCAGCAGTCCAGGACTAGCGGGAGGCACCGGGGAGCTGTTTTTT.

The V gene is TRBV6-6, the J gene TRBJ2-3, with a possible D match to TRBD2 (5 bases). Germline V gene lookup returns CDR1 MNHNY and CDR2 SVGAGI (reference sequence). Trimming stripped 7 bases from V and 0 bases from J, with 14 bases between. This CDR3 is 15 amino acids long. CDR3 DNA: TGTGCCAGCACCCGATCGGGCGGGAGCACAGATACGCAGTATTTT. This gives the protein CASTRSGGSTDTQYF.